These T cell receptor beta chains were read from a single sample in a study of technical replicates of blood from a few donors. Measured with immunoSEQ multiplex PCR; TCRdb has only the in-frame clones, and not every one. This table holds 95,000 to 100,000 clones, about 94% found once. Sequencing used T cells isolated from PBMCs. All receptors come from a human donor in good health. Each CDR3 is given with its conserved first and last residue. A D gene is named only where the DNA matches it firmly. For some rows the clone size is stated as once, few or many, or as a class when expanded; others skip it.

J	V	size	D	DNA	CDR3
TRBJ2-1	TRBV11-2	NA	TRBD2	TGTGCCAGCAGCTTTGCGGGAGGGCCGGTTTATGAGCAGTTCTTC	CASSFAGGPVYEQFF
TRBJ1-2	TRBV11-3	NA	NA	TGTGCCAGCAGCTTAGATCGTGGGATGGGGGGGCTCGCTCGTGGCTACACCTTC	CASSLDRGMGGLARGYTF
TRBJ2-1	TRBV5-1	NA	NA	TGCGCCAGCAGCTTGTCGACAGGATTGAAAAATGAGCAGTTCTTC	CASSLSTGLKNEQFF
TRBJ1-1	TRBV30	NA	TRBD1	TGTGCCCGGACAGGGGGCGGTTTGGGCACTGAAGCTTTCTTT	CARTGGGLGTEAFF
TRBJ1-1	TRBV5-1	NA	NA	TGCGCCAGCAGCTTGGTGGAGGACACTGAAGCTTTCTTT	CASSLVEDTEAFF
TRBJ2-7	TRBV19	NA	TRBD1	TGTGCCAGTAGCCCCTCGACAGGGGCCTACGAGCAGTACTTC	CASSPSTGAYEQYF
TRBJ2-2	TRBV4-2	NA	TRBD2	TGTGCCAGCAGCCACGGGACTAGCGGGAACACCGGGGAGCTGTTTTTT	CASSHGTSGNTGELFF
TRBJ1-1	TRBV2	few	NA	TGTGCCATAGCCGGAGGGGTGGGAACTGAAGCTTTCTTT	CAIAGGVGTEAFF
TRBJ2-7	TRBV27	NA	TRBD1	TGTGCCAGCAGCGAAAGGACAGGGACCTACGAGCAGTACTTC	CASSERTGTYEQYF
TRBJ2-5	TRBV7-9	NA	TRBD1	TGTGCCAGCAGCTACGGGGACAGCCAAGAGACCCAGTACTTC	CASSYGDSQETQYF
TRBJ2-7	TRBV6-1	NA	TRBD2	TGTGCCAGCAGCGAAGACTCGGGTCTAGCGGGATTTTTCGAGCAGTACTTC	CASSEDSGLAGFFEQYF
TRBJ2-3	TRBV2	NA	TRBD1	TGTGCCACCCGACAGGGCAGGTTCACAGATACGCAGTATTTT	CATRQGRFTDTQYF